Sequencing of this T cell receptor (beta chain) was carried out in a study of neurological immune-mediated disorders. The CDR3 runs to 13 residues. Germline loops: CDR1 LGHNA, CDR2 YSLEER. V dropped 0 bases and J dropped 11 bases, with 13 bases sitting between them. This clonotype came up many times. TCRdb re-derived calls from the 5' RACE reads in MiXCR, one entry per CDR3 protein. Among roughly 30,000 distinct CDR3 sequences listed, under 6% were seen once. Sequenced: PBMCs. V gene TRBV4-3 combines with J gene TRBJ1-1; D unclear. This TCR was sampled from a man aged 18-30 years in good health. CDR3 protein: CASSQDYGERAFF. CDR3 coding DNA: TGCGCCAGCAGCCAAGATTACGGTGAAAGGGCTTTCTTT.